One and the same sample provided the 19 T cell receptor beta chains below, sequenced in a study of T cell responses to AZD1222 COVID-19 vaccine. The method was immunoSEQ multiplex PCR; TCRdb's version includes in-frame clones alone and lacks a portion of them. Here the sample spans 110,000 to 150,000 clones, approximately 90% being singletons. Sample: peripheral blood, taken on day 0 of AZD1222 vaccination. The receptors were gathered from an adult in good health.

In its sample, this clone was seen once. V usage is TRBV19 and J usage is TRBJ1-6; D is unclear. The CDR3 runs 14 residues. CDR1 and CDR2 (germline): LNHDA, SQIVND (reference sequence). Trimming took off 3 bases at V and 6 bases at J, with 9 bases between the two ends. CDR3 amino acids: CASSINRGNSPLHF. CDR3 nucleotide sequence: TGTGCCAGTAGTATCAATCGGGGTAATTCACCCCTCCACTTT. The full variable domain, rest sourced from reference TRBV19 and TRBJ1-6, is DGGITQSPKYLFRKEGQNVTLSCEQNLNHDAMYWYRQDPGQGLRLIYYSQIVNDFQKGDIAEGYSVSREKKESFPLTVTSAQKNPTAFYLCASSINRGNSPLHFGNGTRLTVT.

The CDR3 nucleotides are TGTGCCAGCAGCCCCACAATAATCCAGGGCTCTGAAGCTTTCTTT. Its translation is CASSPTIIQGSEAFF. The chain carries TRBV6-5 and TRBJ1-1, with D perhaps matching TRBD1 (5 bases). The germline gives CDR1 MNHEY, CDR2 SVGAGI. The CDR3 covers 15 residues. V lost 6 bases to trimming and J lost 6 bases, with 20 bases between them.

The chain employs TRBV7-9 and TRBJ1-1; tentatively, D is TRBD1 (5 bases). The CDR3 spans 16 residues. Germline CDR1 is SEHNR and CDR2 is FQNEAQ (reference sequence). The V and J ends lost 4 bases and 0 bases respectively, with 15 bases between them. The CDR3 region is CASSWPLAGVNTEAFF. The CDR3 region has the DNA TGTGCCAGCAGCTGGCCACTGGCGGGGGTGAACACTGAAGCTTTCTTT.

The chain joins TRBV3-1 (or the pseudogene TRBV3-2) to TRBJ2-3; D not resolved. The germline gives CDR1 LGHDT, CDR2 YNNKEL (reference sequence). The CDR3 contains 13 residues. Trimming removed 3 bases from V and 0 bases from J, with 4 bases in between. CDR3 residues: CASSQPSTDTQYF. The CDR3 DNA reads TGTGCCAGCAGCCAGCCTAGCACAGATACGCAGTATTTT.

J is TRBJ1-3 and V is TRBV30; no clear D. CDR1 is GTSNPN and CDR2 is SVGIG in the germline V gene (reference sequence). This CDR3 spans 13 amino acids. Trimming pared 0 bases from V and 4 bases from J, leaving 7 bases between. The CDR3 sequence: CAWSVRVGNTIYF. Here the CDR3 DNA reads TGTGCCTGGAGTGTACGAGTGGGAAACACCATATATTTT.

This clone occurred once. The CDR3 bases are TGTGCCAGCAGTCCAAAATCGGGGGTAGAAAACATTCAGTACTTC. Translation gives CASSPKSGVENIQYF. The chain joins TRBV27 to TRBJ2-4; D may be TRBD2 (6 bases). The CDR3 contains 15 residues. Trimming cost V 5 bases and J 5 bases, with 16 bases left between them. Germline V gene lookup returns CDR1 MNHEY and CDR2 SMNVEV (reference sequence).

The CDR3 nucleotides read TGCAGCGTGAAGGACTGGCAAGAGACCCAGTACTTC. It specifies CSVKDWQETQYF. The rearrangement links TRBV29-1 to TRBJ2-5; possible D gene TRBD2, 5 bases. This CDR3 has 12 residues. V lost 6 bases and J 2 bases, leaving 10 bases between the germline ends. The V gene's germline CDR1 is SQVTM and CDR2 ANQGSEA.

V and J are TRBV19 and TRBJ2-6; the D gene is possibly TRBD1 (6 bases). V was shortened by 9 bases and J by 5 bases, with 14 bases between the two germline ends. Germline lookup yields CDR1 LNHDA and CDR2 SQIVND (reference sequence). This CDR3 is built from 14 residues. In DNA form, the CDR3 reads TGTGCCAGCACTACGTGGGGGCGGGCCAACGTCCTGACTTTC. Protein sequence: CASTTWGRANVLTF. Using reference TRBV19 and TRBJ2-6 for the parts outside the CDR3, the full variable domain is DGGITQSPKYLFRKEGQNVTLSCEQNLNHDAMYWYRQDPGQGLRLIYYSQIVNDFQKGDIAEGYSVSREKKESFPLTVTSAQKNPTAFYLCASTTWGRANVLTFGAGSRLTVL.

CDR3 DNA: TGTGCCAGCAGCTTGGGACAGCCCACAGATACGCAGTATTTT. Its translation is CASSLGQPTDTQYF. The gene calls are TRBV5-6 and TRBJ2-3; maybe TRBD1 (5 bases). The germline V gene encodes CDR1 SGHDT and CDR2 YYEEEE. The CDR3 is 14 amino acids. The V end lost 0 bases, the J end lost 2 bases, and 7 bases lay between the germline ends.

This clone was seen only once. The V gene is TRBV27, the J gene TRBJ1-5, with D possibly TRBD1 on 6 matching bases. This CDR3 is 14 amino acids long. V was shortened by 6 bases and J by 4 bases, with 13 bases between the two germline ends. Germline V gene data show CDR1 as MNHEY and CDR2 as SMNVEV (reference sequence). Here the CDR3 reads CASRGHDRNQPQHF. In DNA form, the CDR3 reads TGTGCCAGCAGGGGACACGACAGGAATCAGCCCCAGCATTTT.

The chain has TRBV25-1 and TRBJ1-3, with D uncertain. The ends were cut back, 5 bases at V and 1 base at J, with 15 bases in the middle. The CDR3 length is 16 residues. Germline lookup yields CDR1 MGHDK and CDR2 SYGVNS. The DNA of the CDR3 is TGTGCCAGCAGTCCATCCTATGCCGGTTCTGGAAACACCATATATTTT. Residues: CASSPSYAGSGNTIYF. The variable domain in full, completed from reference TRBV25-1 and TRBJ1-3, reads EADIYQTPRYLVIGTGKKITLECSQTMGHDKMYWYQQDPGMELHLIHYSYGVNSTEKGDLSSESTVSRIRTEHFPLTLESARPSHTSQYLCASSPSYAGSGNTIYFGEGSWLTVV.

This clone was seen once. The CDR3 sequence: CASSLYGSGANVLTF. The CDR3 DNA sequence: TGTGCCAGCAGCTTGTACGGCTCTGGGGCCAACGTCCTGACTTTC. J is TRBJ2-6 and V is TRBV5-6; D gene ambiguous. This CDR3 comprises 15 residues. The V gene lost 1 base and the J gene lost 0 bases, with 5 bases spanning the gap. Germline assignment: CDR1 SGHDT and CDR2 YYEEEE.

J is TRBJ1-1 and V is TRBV19, with D maybe TRBD1 (6 bases). The CDR3 loop spans 13 amino acids. Trimming cost V 3 bases and J 10 bases, with 15 bases left between them. In germline, CDR1 is LNHDA, CDR2 SQIVND (reference sequence). The CDR3 DNA reads TGTGCCAGTAGTATTCTCTCGGGGGGCGCAGCTTTCTTT. Translation gives CASSILSGGAAFF.

The chain links TRBV18 to TRBJ2-1; TRBD2 matches 7 bases. Germline CDR1 reads KGHSH; CDR2 reads LQKENI. CDR3 length equals 12 residues. V trimming: 9 bases; J trimming: 16 bases; junction bases outside the gene matches: 15. As DNA, the CDR3 is TGTGCCAGTAGACAGATCGCGGGACTACTTTTCTTC. Its translation is CASRQIAGLLFF.

The chain employs TRBV12-3 or TRBV12-4 and TRBJ1-2; D not certain. This CDR3 has 13 amino acids. V shed 7 bases and J shed 1 base, with 10 bases lying between them. CDR3: CASTLYSNYGYTF. The CDR3 region has the DNA TGTGCCAGCACCCTCTACAGTAACTATGGCTACACCTTC.

The V gene is TRBV19, the J gene TRBJ2-4; a weak D match, TRBD1 (6 bases). The germline V gene encodes CDR1 LNHDA and CDR2 SQIVND (reference sequence). The CDR3 spans 15 residues. V lost 5 bases and J 0 bases, leaving 11 bases between the germline ends. CDR3 DNA sequence: TGTGCCAGTAGTGGGGGCAAATTAGCCAAAAACATTCAGTACTTC. This gives the protein CASSGGKLAKNIQYF.

This clone has just one count. The chain employs TRBV27 and TRBJ2-2; no firm D call. V was trimmed by 5 bases and J by 1 base, leaving 11 bases between them. The CDR3 covers 15 residues. Germline loops: CDR1 MNHEY, CDR2 SMNVEV (reference sequence). The CDR3 region has the DNA TGTGCCAGCAGTCCTTGGACGGGGAACACCGGGGAGCTGTTTTTT. Its protein is CASSPWTGNTGELFF.

The genes are TRBV3-1 (or the pseudogene TRBV3-2) and TRBJ2-5; TRBD2 agrees at 8 bases. Germline V CDR1 and CDR2: LGHDT, YNNKEL (reference sequence). The trim removed 2 bases at V and 5 bases at J, leaving 7 bases unmatched. CDR3 length equals 15 residues. CDR3 in amino acids: CASSQIPAGEETQYF. DNA of the CDR3: TGTGCCAGCAGCCAAATCCCAGCGGGAGAGGAGACCCAGTACTTC.

In nucleotides, the CDR3 is TGTGCCAGCAGTGAAATAGGCCAGGGGAAGGATTACGAGCAGTACTTC. Residues: CASSEIGQGKDYEQYF. J is TRBJ2-7 and V is TRBV6-1; TRBD1 is a possible D gene (6 bases). V lost 2 bases and J lost 4, with 18 bases in between. The CDR3 is 16 amino acids. CDR1 is MNHNS and CDR2 is SASEGT in the germline V gene.